This T cell receptor (beta chain) was sequenced during a study of CD8+ T cells in alopecia areata. Overall study findings and caveats: Affected scalp, especially in alopecia totalis/universalis, had a higher clonality than normal scalp did. Mice gave a clearer picture of TCR sharing than patients did, possibly for HLA-related reasons. Scalp sequencing captures resident alphabeta T cells of normal skin too.

Notes on this clone: Antigen specificity is unknown.

The authors sorted CD4+ and CD8+ T cells from PBMCs. cDNA prepared by RNA extraction and subsequent reverse transcription served as the template for sequencing. Some clones are missing from TCRdb's copy, which holds only in-frame ones; the method was immunoSEQ multiplex PCR. The table lists about 110,000 clones, 59% of them singletons. The sequence derives from a human donor in good health. The sequencing sample was made of CD8+ T cells sorted from blood.

DNA of the CDR3: TGTGCCAGTAGTACCTACAACCCGGACTATGGCTACACCTTC. It yields the protein CASSTYNPDYGYTF. The genes are TRBV19 and TRBJ1-2, with D unresolved. Germline loops: CDR1 LNHDA, CDR2 SQIVND (reference sequence). CDR3 size: 14 residues. V was clipped by 4 bases and J by 3 bases, with 12 bases between them.